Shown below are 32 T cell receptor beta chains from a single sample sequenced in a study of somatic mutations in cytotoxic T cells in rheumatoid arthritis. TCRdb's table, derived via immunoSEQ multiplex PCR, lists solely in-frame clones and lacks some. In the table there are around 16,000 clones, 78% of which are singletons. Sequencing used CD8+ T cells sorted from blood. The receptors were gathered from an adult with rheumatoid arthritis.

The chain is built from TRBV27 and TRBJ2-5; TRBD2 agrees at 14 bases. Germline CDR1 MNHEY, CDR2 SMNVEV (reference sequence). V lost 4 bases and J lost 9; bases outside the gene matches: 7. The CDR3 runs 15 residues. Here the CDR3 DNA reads TGTGCCAGCAGTTCGACTAGCGGGGGGGCCCTTGCCCAGTACTTC. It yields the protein CASSSTSGGALAQYF.

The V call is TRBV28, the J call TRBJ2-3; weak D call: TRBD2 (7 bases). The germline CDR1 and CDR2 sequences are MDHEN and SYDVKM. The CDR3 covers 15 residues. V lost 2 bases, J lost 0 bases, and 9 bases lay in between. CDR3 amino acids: CASSLRGGSTDTQYF. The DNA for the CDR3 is TGTGCCAGCAGTTTAAGGGGGGGGAGCACAGATACGCAGTATTTT.

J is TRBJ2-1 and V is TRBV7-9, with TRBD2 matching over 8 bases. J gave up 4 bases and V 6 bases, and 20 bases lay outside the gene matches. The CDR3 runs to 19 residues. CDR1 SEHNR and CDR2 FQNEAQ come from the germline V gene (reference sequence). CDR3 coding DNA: TGTGCCAGCAGTCTTCCACCACCAACCGGGACTAGTTGGTACAATGAGCAGTTCTTC. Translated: CASSLPPPTGTSWYNEQFF.

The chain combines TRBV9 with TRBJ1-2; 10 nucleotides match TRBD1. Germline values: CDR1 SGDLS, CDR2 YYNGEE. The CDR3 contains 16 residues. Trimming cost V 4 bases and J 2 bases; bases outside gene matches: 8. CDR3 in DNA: TGTGCCAGCAGCATCCCTCAGGGACAGGGGAACTATGGCTACACCTTC. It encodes CASSIPQGQGNYGYTF.

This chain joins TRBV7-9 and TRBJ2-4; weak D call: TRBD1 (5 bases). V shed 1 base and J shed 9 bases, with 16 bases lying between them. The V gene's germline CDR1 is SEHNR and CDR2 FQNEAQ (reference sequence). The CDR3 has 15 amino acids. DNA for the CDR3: TGTGCCAGCAGCTTAGGGTGCAGGGAAGGAAGCATTCAGTACTTC. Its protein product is CASSLGCREGSIQYF.

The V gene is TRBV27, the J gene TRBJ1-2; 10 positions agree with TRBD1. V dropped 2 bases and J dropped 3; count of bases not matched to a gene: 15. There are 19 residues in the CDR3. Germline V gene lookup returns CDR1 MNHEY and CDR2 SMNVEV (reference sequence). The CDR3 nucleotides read TGTGCCAGCAGTTTAGACGGATTGGCGACAGGGGGCAACGACTATGGCTACACCTTC. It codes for CASSLDGLATGGNDYGYTF.

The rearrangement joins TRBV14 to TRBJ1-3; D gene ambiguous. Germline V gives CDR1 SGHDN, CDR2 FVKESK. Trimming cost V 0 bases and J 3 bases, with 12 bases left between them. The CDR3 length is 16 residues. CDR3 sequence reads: CASSQDARPSGNTIYF. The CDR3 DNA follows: TGTGCCAGCAGCCAAGATGCCCGGCCAAGTGGAAACACCATATATTTT.

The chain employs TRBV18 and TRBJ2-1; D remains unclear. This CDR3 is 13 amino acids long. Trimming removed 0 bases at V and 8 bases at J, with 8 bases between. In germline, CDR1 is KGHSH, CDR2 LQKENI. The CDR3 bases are TGTGCCAGCTCACCACCGGGGATCTATGAGCAGTTCTTC. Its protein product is CASSPPGIYEQFF.

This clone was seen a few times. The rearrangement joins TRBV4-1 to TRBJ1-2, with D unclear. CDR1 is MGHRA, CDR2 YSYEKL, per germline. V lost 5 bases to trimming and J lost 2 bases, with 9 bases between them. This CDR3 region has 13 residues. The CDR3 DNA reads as TGCGCCAGCAGCTTGGGCAAGAACTATGGCTACACCTTC. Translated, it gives CASSLGKNYGYTF.

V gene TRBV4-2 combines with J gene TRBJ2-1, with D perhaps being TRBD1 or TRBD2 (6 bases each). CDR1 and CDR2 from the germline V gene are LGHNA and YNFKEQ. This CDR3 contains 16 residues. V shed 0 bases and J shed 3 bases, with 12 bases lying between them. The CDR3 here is CASSQEMGGYYNEQFF. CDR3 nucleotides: TGTGCCAGCAGCCAAGAGATGGGGGGCTACTACAATGAGCAGTTCTTC.

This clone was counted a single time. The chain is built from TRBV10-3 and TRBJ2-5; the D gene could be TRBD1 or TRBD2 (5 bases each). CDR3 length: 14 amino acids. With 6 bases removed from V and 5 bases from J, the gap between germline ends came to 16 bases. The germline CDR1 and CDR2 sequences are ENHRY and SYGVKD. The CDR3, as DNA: TGTGCCATCAGCCGCAGGGAACCGGGGGAGACCCAGTACTTC. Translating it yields CAISRREPGETQYF.

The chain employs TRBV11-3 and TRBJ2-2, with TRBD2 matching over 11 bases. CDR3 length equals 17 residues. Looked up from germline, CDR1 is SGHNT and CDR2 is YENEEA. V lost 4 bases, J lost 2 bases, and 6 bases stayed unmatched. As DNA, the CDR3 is TGTGCCAGCAGCTCTAGCGGGGGGCCACTAAACACCGGGGAGCTGTTTTTT. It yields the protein CASSSSGGPLNTGELFF.

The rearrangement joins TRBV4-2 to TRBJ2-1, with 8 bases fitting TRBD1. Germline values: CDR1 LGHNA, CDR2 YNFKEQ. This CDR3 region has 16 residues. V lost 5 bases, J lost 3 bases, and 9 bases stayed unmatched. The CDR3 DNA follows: TGTGCCAGCAGCGACCTACAGGGGGGCTACTACAATGAGCAGTTCTTC. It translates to CASSDLQGGYYNEQFF.

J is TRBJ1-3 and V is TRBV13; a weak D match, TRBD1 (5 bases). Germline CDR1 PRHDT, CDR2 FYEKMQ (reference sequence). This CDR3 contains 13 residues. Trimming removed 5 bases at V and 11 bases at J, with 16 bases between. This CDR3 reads CASSPGRTRSIYF. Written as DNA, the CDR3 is TGTGCCAGCAGCCCGGGACGGACAAGGTCCATATATTTT.

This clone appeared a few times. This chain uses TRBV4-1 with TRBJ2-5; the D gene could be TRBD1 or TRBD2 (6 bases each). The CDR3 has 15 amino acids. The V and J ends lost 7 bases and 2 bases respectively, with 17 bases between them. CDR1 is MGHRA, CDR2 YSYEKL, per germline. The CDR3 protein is CASKRGAITQETQYF. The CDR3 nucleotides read TGCGCCAGCAAGAGGGGGGCCATTACGCAAGAGACCCAGTACTTC.

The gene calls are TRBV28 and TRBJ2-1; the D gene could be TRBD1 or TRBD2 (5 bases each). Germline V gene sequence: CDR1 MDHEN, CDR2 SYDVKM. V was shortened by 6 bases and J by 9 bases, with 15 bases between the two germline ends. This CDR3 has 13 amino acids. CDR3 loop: CASSPPGQGEQFF. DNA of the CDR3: TGTGCCAGCAGCCCCCCGGGGCAAGGTGAGCAGTTCTTC.

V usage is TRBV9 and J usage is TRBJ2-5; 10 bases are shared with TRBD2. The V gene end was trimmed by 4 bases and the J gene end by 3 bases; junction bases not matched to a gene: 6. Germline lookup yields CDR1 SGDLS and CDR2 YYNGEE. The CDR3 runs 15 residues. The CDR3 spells CASSPSGGGKETQYF. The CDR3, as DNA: TGTGCCAGCAGCCCTAGCGGGGGTGGGAAAGAGACCCAGTACTTC.

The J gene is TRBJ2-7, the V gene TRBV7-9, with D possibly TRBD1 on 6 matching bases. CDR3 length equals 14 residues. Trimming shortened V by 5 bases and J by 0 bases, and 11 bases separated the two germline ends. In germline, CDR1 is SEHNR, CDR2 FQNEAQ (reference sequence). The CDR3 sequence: CASSQPGHSYEQYF. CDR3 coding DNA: TGTGCCAGCAGCCAACCGGGACACTCCTACGAGCAGTACTTC.

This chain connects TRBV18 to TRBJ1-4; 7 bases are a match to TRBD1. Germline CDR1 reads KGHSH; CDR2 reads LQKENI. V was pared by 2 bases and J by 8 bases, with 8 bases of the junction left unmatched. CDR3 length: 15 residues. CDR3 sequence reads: CASSPDREEGEKLFF. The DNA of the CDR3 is TGTGCCAGCTCACCAGACAGGGAGGAAGGAGAAAAACTGTTTTTT.

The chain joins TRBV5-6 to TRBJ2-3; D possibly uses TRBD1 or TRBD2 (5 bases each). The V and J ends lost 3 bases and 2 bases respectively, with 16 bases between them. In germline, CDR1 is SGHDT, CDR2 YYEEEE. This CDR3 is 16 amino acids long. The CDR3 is CASSSPWGIATDTQYF. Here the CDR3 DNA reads TGTGCCAGCAGCTCGCCGTGGGGGATTGCCACAGATACGCAGTATTTT.

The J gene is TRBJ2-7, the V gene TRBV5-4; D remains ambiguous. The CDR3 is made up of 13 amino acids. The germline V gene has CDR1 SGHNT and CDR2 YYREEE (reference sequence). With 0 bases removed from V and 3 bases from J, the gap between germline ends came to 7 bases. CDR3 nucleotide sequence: TGTGCCAGCAGCTTGGGGGGTTACTACGAGCAGTACTTC. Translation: CASSLGGYYEQYF.

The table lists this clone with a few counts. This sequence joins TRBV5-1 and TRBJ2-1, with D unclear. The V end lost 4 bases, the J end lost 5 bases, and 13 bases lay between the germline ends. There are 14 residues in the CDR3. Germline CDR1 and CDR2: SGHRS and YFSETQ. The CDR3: CASSRLSEDNEQFF. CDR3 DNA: TGCGCCAGCAGCCGCCTAAGTGAGGACAATGAGCAGTTCTTC.

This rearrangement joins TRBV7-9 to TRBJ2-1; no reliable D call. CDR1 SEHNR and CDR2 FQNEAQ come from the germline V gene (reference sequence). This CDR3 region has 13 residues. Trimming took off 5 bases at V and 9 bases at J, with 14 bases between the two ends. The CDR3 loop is CASSPSVLGEQFF. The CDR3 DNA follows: TGTGCCAGCAGCCCATCAGTCCTGGGTGAGCAGTTCTTC. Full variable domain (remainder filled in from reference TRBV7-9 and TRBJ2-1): DTGVSQNPRHKITKRGQNVTFRCDPISEHNRLYWYRQTLGQGPEFLTYFQNEAQLEKSRLLSDRFSAERPKGSFSTLEIQRTEQGDSAMYLCASSPSVLGEQFFGPGTRLTVL.

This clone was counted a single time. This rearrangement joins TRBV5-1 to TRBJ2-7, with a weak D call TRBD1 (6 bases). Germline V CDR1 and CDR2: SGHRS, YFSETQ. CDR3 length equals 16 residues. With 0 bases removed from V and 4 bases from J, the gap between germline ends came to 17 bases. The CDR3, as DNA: TGCGCCAGCAGCTTGGACAGGGACAATCCCCAGTACGAGCAGTACTTC. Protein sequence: CASSLDRDNPQYEQYF. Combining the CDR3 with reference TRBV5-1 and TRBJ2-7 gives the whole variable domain KAGVTQTPRYLIKTRGQQVTLSCSPISGHRSVSWYQQTPGQGLQFLFEYFSETQRNKGNFPGRFSGRQFSNSRSEMNVSTLELGDSALYLCASSLDRDNPQYEQYFGPGTRLTVT.

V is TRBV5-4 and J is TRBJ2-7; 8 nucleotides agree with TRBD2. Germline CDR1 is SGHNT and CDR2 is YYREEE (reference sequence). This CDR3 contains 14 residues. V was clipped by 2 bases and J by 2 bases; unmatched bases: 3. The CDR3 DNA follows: TGTGCCAGCAGCTTCTGGACTAGCCCCTACGAGCAGTACTTC. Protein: CASSFWTSPYEQYF.

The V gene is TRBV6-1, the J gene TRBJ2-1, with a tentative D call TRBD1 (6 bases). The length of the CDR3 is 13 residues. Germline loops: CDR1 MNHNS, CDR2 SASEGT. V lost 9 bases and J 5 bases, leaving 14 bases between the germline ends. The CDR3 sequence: CASKSGTNNEQFF. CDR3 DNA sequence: TGTGCCAGTAAATCCGGGACAAACAATGAGCAGTTCTTC.

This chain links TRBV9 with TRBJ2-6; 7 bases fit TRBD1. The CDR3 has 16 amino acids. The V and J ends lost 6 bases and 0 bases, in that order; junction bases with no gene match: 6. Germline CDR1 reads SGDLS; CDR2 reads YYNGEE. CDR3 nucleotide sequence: TGTGCCAGCACCCGGGACAGCTTCTCTGGGGCCAACGTCCTGACTTTC. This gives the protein CASTRDSFSGANVLTF.

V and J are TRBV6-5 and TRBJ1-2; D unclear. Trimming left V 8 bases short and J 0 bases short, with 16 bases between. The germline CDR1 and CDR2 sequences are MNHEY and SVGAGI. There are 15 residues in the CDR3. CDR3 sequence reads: CASATWATTNYGYTF. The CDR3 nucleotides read TGTGCCAGCGCTACTTGGGCGACTACTAACTATGGCTACACCTTC.

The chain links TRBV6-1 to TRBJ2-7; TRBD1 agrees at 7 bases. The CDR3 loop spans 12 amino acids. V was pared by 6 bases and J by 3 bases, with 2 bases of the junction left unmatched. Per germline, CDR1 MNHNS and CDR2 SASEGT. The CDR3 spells CASRQGSYEQYF. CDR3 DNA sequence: TGTGCCAGCAGACAGGGGAGCTACGAGCAGTACTTC.

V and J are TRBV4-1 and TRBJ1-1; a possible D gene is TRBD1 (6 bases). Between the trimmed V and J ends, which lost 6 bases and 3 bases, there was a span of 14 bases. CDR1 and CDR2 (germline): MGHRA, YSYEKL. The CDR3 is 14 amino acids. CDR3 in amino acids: CASRATGRDTEAFF. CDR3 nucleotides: TGCGCCAGCAGGGCAACAGGGAGGGACACTGAAGCTTTCTTT.

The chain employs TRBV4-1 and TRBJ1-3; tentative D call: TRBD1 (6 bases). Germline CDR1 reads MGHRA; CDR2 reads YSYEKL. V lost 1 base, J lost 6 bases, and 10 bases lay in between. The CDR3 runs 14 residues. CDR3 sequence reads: CASSQVSGVNTIYF. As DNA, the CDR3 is TGCGCCAGCAGCCAAGTGTCAGGGGTAAACACCATATATTTT.

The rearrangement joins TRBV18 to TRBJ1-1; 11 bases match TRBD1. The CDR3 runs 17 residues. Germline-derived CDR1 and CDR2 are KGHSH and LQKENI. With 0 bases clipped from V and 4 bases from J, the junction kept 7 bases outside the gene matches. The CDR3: CASSPPGGGTGGTEAFF. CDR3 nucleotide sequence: TGTGCCAGCTCACCACCGGGTGGCGGGACAGGGGGCACTGAAGCTTTCTTT.